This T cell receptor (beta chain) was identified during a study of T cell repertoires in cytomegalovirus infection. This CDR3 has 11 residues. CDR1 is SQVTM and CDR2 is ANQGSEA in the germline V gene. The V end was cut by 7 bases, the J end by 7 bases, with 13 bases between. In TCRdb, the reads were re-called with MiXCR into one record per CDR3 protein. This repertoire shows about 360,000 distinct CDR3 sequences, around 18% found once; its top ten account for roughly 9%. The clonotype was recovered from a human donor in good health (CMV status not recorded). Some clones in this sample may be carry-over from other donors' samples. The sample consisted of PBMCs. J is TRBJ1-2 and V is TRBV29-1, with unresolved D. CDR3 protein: CSGGPTTGYTF. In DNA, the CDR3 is TGCAGCGGTGGCCCCACTACTGGCTACACCTTC. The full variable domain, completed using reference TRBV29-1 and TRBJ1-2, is SAVISQKPSRDICQRGTSLTIQCQVDSQVTMMFWYRQQPGQSLTLIATANQGSEATYESGFVIDKFPISRPNLTFSTLTVSNMSPEDSSIYLCSGGPTTGYTFGSGTRLTVV.